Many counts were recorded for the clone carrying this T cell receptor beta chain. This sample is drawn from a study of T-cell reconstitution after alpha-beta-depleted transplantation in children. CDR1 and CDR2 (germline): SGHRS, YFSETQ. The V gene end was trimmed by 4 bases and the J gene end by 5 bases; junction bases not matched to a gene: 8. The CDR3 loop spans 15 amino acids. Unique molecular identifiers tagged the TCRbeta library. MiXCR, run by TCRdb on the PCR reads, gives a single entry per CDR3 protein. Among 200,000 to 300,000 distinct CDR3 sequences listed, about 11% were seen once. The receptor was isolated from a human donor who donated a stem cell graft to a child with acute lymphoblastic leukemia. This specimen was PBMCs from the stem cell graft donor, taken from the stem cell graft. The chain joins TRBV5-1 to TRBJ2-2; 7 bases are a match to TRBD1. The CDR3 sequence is CASSPDRPETGELFF. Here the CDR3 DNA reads TGCGCCAGCAGCCCGGACAGGCCGGAAACCGGGGAGCTGTTTTTT.